Listed below are T cell receptor beta chains from one sample, sequenced in a study of yellow fever vaccine responses in identical twins. One entry per CDR3 protein results from TCRdb running MiXCR on the RT-PCR reads. The repertoire has fewer than 35,000 distinct CDR3 sequences, more than 45% of them found once; the top ten carry roughly 5%. Here the sequenced sample was T cells from blood (PBMCs), unsorted or a sorted subset (not recorded which), taken before or after yellow fever vaccination (not recorded which). The receptors were sampled from a woman aged 18-35 years who received the yellow fever vaccine. Both conserved end residues are part of each CDR3. A D gene is named only where the DNA matches it firmly. The size field is filled for only some rows; it gives once, few, many or a size class.

>TRBV18|NA|TRBJ1-2|NA
TGTGCCAGCTCGGAAAGGACAAAGGGAGACTATGGCTACACCTTC
CASSERTKGDYGYTF
>TRBV15|NA|TRBJ2-2|NA
TGTGCCATCCCCCAGAGCTCCACCGGGGAGCTGTTTTTT
CAIPQSSTGELFF
>TRBV11-2|NA|TRBJ2-2|once
TGTGCCAGCAGCCCGGGGTTCGGGGAGCTGTTTTTT
CASSPGFGELFF
>TRBV4-2|NA|TRBJ2-1|NA
TGTGCCAGCAGCCCAGAGGGGAATAACAATGAGCAGTTCTTC
CASSPEGNNNEQFF
>TRBV3-1|TRBD2|TRBJ2-4|NA
TGTGCCAGCAGCCTAAGGACTAGCGGCACCCGCGTCGACATTCAGTACTTC
CASSLRTSGTRVDIQYF
>TRBV6-1|NA|TRBJ1-5|NA
TGTGCCAGCAGTGGGGTGCTTCAGCCCCAGCATTTT
CASSGVLQPQHF
>TRBV4-2|NA|TRBJ1-4|NA
TGTGCCAGCAGCCGGCGGGACAATGAAAAACTGTTTTTT
CASSRRDNEKLFF
>TRBV7-3|NA|TRBJ2-1|NA
TGTGCCAGCAGCCAAAGGGCGGGAAACCGCAATGAGCAGTTCTTC
CASSQRAGNRNEQFF
>TRBV7-9|NA|TRBJ1-2|NA
TGTGCCAGCAGCCCAACAGGGACAAATCCCTTCTATGGCTACACCTTC
CASSPTGTNPFYGYTF
>TRBV5-5|NA|TRBJ2-1|NA
TGTGCCAGCAAGGAGCCCCTTGGGGGGTACAATGAGCAGTTCTTC
CASKEPLGGYNEQFF
>TRBV9|TRBD1|TRBJ2-7|NA
TGTGCCAGCAGCTCCAGACAGGGGGCCGACGAGCAGTACTTC
CASSSRQGADEQYF
>TRBV12-3/TRBV12-4|NA|TRBJ2-3|few
TGTGCCAGCAGATCCGACAGGAGCACAGATACGCAGTATTTT
CASRSDRSTDTQYF
>TRBV11-1|TRBD2|TRBJ2-3|NA
TGTGCCAGCAGCTTAGTGACTAGCGGGAGGAGGAGAGATACGCAGTATTTT
CASSLVTSGRRRDTQYF
>TRBV29-1|NA|TRBJ2-1|NA
TGCAGCATGTACTTACGCTCCTACAATGAGCAGTTCTTC
CSMYLRSYNEQFF
>TRBV10-1|NA|TRBJ2-1|NA
TGCGCCAGCGCCCGGACACTCGACCTAATAGGGGAGCAGTTCTTC
CASARTLDLIGEQFF
>TRBV15|NA|TRBJ1-1|NA
TGTGCCACCAGCAGAGAGCTGAAGAACACTGAAGCTTTCTTT
CATSRELKNTEAFF
>TRBV10-3|TRBD2|TRBJ2-1|NA
TGTGCCATCAGTGAACGGGAGGCTGGTGAGCAGTTCTTC
CAISEREAGEQFF
>TRBV10-3|NA|TRBJ1-5|NA
TGTGCCATCAGTGCACAGCTCAGCAATCAGCCCCAGCATTTT
CAISAQLSNQPQHF
>TRBV12-3/TRBV12-4|NA|TRBJ1-5|NA
TGTGCCAGCAGTCCCCAGGGGACTTGGGGACAGCCCCAGCATTTT
CASSPQGTWGQPQHF
>TRBV29-1|NA|TRBJ2-6|NA
TGCAGCGTTGAAGAGGATGGGACTTCTGGGGCCAACGTCCTGACTTTC
CSVEEDGTSGANVLTF
>TRBV18|TRBD1|TRBJ1-1|NA
TGTGCCAGCTCACGGACAGGGGGATTGAGCACTGAAGCTTTCTTT
CASSRTGGLSTEAFF
>TRBV10-2|TRBD1|TRBJ2-5|NA
TGCGCCAGCAGTTTAACCGGGACAGGGCGAGAGACCCAGTACTTC
CASSLTGTGRETQYF
>TRBV11-1|NA|TRBJ2-5|NA
TGTGCCAGCAGCTTAGGGAACCAAGAGACCCAGTACTTC
CASSLGNQETQYF
>TRBV6-1|NA|TRBJ1-1|once
TGTGCCAGCTACCAGGGGAGGGGAATGTGTTACACTGAAGCTTTCTTT
CASYQGRGMCYTEAFF
>TRBV4-1|NA|TRBJ2-1|NA
TGCGCCAGCAGCCAAGTTGGCCACAATGAGCAGTTCTTC
CASSQVGHNEQFF
>TRBV11-3|TRBD1|TRBJ2-2|few
TGTGCCAGCAGCTTGCAGGGGGCCGGGGAGCTGTTTTTT
CASSLQGAGELFF